Each of the 3 T cell receptor beta chains below was sequenced from the same sample in a study of identical twins. TCRdb analysed the 5' RACE reads with MiXCR anew, one entry per CDR3 protein. The sample has around 240,000 distinct CDR3 sequences; 8% to 11% are singletons. Material for sequencing was memory T cells sorted from blood. The receptors were sampled from a man aged 45-65 years in good health.

Many counts were recorded for this clonotype. The V gene is TRBV10-2, the J gene TRBJ2-7; maybe TRBD1 (6 bases). The CDR3 consists of 15 residues. The V end lost 6 bases, the J end lost 3 bases, and 18 bases lay between the germline ends. The germline gives CDR1 WSHSY, CDR2 SAAADI. In DNA form, the CDR3 reads TGCGCCAGCAGGGGGCCCGAGGACAGATACTACGAGCAGTACTTC. Translating it yields CASRGPEDRYYEQYF.

This clonotype was detected ten times or more. CDR3 sequence: CAISSFLAGGPYEQYF. The CDR3 bases are TGTGCCATCAGTTCATTTTTAGCGGGAGGGCCGTACGAGCAGTACTTC. This chain joins TRBV10-3 and TRBJ2-7; 11 bases line up with TRBD2. The CDR3 has 16 amino acids. The V and J ends lost 5 bases and 4 bases, in that order; junction bases with no gene match: 10. Germline loops: CDR1 ENHRY, CDR2 SYGVKD.

This clonotype came up many times. This chain links TRBV9 with TRBJ2-1, with 12 bases lining up with TRBD2. This CDR3 spans 16 amino acids. Germline V gene sequence: CDR1 SGDLS, CDR2 YYNGEE. The V gene end was trimmed by 4 bases and the J gene end by 8 bases; junction bases not matched to a gene: 10. The CDR3 coding sequence is TGTGCCAGCAGCAACGCACTAGCGGGAGGTCAGGATGAGCAGTTCTTC. This sequence encodes CASSNALAGGQDEQFF.